Following are 24 T cell receptor beta chains from one sample sequenced in a study of control samples from healthy donors and cancer patients. Libraries were prepared by immunoSEQ multiplex PCR; TCRdb keeps only in-frame clonotypes and omits some of them. Among tens of thousands of clones, around 85% were seen once, and the ten largest hold more than 15%. Sequenced material: blood. The origin of the receptors is a man aged 30 to 39 in good health.

The rearrangement links TRBV5-1 to TRBJ1-2; a possible D gene is TRBD1 (5 bases). The CDR3 is 15 residues long. V was cut by 4 bases and J by 4 bases, with 17 bases left in between. Germline values: CDR1 SGHRS, CDR2 YFSETQ. Here the CDR3 DNA reads TGCGCCAGCAGCCCCAACGACCAGGGAAGCTATGGCTACACCTTC. Protein: CASSPNDQGSYGYTF.

DNA of the CDR3: TGTGCCAGCAGCCTATATAACGGACTAGCCATGCCAGATACGCAGTATTTT. Amino acids: CASSLYNGLAMPDTQYF. This sequence joins TRBV9 and TRBJ2-3, with 8 bases fitting TRBD2. Unmatched junction bases numbered 14, after V lost 4 bases and J lost 4 bases. The germline V gene has CDR1 SGDLS and CDR2 YYNGEE. The CDR3 runs 17 residues.

J is TRBJ2-3 and V is TRBV4-2; the D gene is possibly TRBD2 (5 bases). CDR1 is LGHNA and CDR2 is YNFKEQ in the germline V gene. The CDR3 length is 17 residues. The V end was cut by 4 bases, the J end by 0 bases, with 17 bases between. CDR3 sequence (DNA): TGTGCCAGCAGCCCGGGGAATGGCGAAGCTAGCACAGATACGCAGTATTTT. It translates to CASSPGNGEASTDTQYF.

The genes are TRBV18 and TRBJ2-2; no clear D. Germline-derived CDR1 and CDR2 are KGHSH and LQKENI. Deletions cut 2 bases from V and 2 bases from J, with 12 bases between. This CDR3 comprises 16 residues. The CDR3 here is CASSPDGRTNTGELFF. The CDR3 DNA reads as TGTGCCAGCTCACCAGACGGAAGGACCAACACCGGGGAGCTGTTTTTT.

As DNA, the CDR3 is TGTGCCAGTAGCGGGTCCTCCGGAGGCTACACCTTC. Its translation: CASSGSSGGYTF. V usage is TRBV19 and J usage is TRBJ1-2; unclear D gene. This CDR3 is built from 12 residues. V lost 6 bases and J 8 bases, leaving 13 bases between the germline ends. The germline V gene encodes CDR1 LNHDA and CDR2 SQIVND (reference sequence).

V is TRBV10-3 and J is TRBJ2-1; D gene unclear. V lost 0 bases to trimming and J lost 8 bases, with 8 bases between them. The germline V gene encodes CDR1 ENHRY and CDR2 SYGVKD. The CDR3 consists of 13 residues. DNA for the CDR3: TGTGCCATCAGTGAGTCGATCGGTGATGAGCAGTTCTTC. It codes for CAISESIGDEQFF.

The chain combines TRBV18 with TRBJ1-5, with D uncertain. The V end lost 5 bases, the J end lost 7 bases, and 12 bases lay between the germline ends. CDR1 and CDR2 from the germline V gene are KGHSH and LQKENI. There are 13 residues in the CDR3. CDR3 protein: CASSYSKNQPQHF. As DNA, the CDR3 is TGTGCCAGCTCATACTCTAAAAACCAGCCCCAGCATTTT.

The chain recombines TRBV7-9 with TRBJ1-2, with D possibly TRBD1 on 6 matching bases. Germline values: CDR1 SEHNR, CDR2 FQNEAQ (reference sequence). The germline V and J ends were trimmed by 5 bases and 0 bases, with 13 bases remaining between them. CDR3 length: 15 residues. CDR3 residues: CASSGYRAANYGYTF. The CDR3 DNA follows: TGTGCCAGCAGCGGATACAGGGCTGCTAACTATGGCTACACCTTC.

In this sample, this clone turned up many times. This rearrangement joins TRBV4-1 to TRBJ2-2; D is uncertain. The CDR3 totals 14 residues. Germline lookup yields CDR1 MGHRA and CDR2 YSYEKL. V shed 2 bases and J shed 3 bases, with 7 bases lying between them. CDR3 DNA: TGCGCCAGCAGCCAACAGGTCTACACCGGGGAGCTGTTTTTT. Its translation: CASSQQVYTGELFF.

This clone turned up a few times. This chain uses TRBV21-1 with TRBJ1-1. TRBV21-1 counts as a pseudogene. This CDR3 contains 15 residues. The DNA of the CDR3 is TGTGCCAGCAGCAAACCCGATGGGGTCGACACTGAAGCTTTCTTT. Amino acid sequence: CASSKPDGVDTEAFF.

This rearrangement joins TRBV2 to TRBJ2-1; D remains ambiguous. V lost 1 base, J lost 9 bases, and 4 bases lay in between. This CDR3 is 11 amino acids long. Germline loops: CDR1 SNHLY, CDR2 FYNNEI. For the CDR3, the DNA is TGTGCCAGCAGTGAAGAGGGTGAGCAGTTCTTC. The encoded protein is CASSEEGEQFF.

V usage is TRBV5-6 and J usage is TRBJ1-2; 7 bases agree with TRBD1. The CDR3 length is 14 residues. Trimming at V came to 1 base and at J to 6 bases, leaving 6 bases not matched to a gene. Germline CDR1 is SGHDT and CDR2 is YYEEEE. The CDR3 loop reads CASSLRGRVDGYTF. CDR3 sequence (DNA): TGTGCCAGCAGCTTGAGGGGGCGGGTCGATGGCTACACCTTC. The full variable domain, its missing parts supplied by reference TRBV5-6 and TRBJ1-2, is DAGVTQSPTHLIKTRGQQVTLRCSPKSGHDTVSWYQQALGQGPQFIFQYYEEEERQRGNFPDRFSGHQFPNYSSELNVNALLLGDSALYLCASSLRGRVDGYTFGSGTRLTVV.

This rearrangement joins TRBV12-5 to TRBJ1-1, with D hard to call. The CDR3 covers 16 residues. Germline loops: CDR1 LGHNT, CDR2 FRNRAP. V shed 0 bases and J shed 0 bases, with 11 bases lying between them. CDR3 protein: CASGLVLGDVNTEAFF. In DNA, the CDR3 is TGTGCTAGTGGTTTGGTACTTGGGGATGTGAACACTGAAGCTTTCTTT. Drawing the rest from reference TRBV12-5 and TRBJ1-1, the complete variable domain is DARVTQTPRHKVTEMGQEVTMRCQPILGHNTVFWYRQTMMQGLELLAYFRNRAPLDDSGMPKDRFSAEMPDATLATLKIQPSEPRDSAVYFCASGLVLGDVNTEAFFGQGTRLTVV.

The V and J genes are TRBV7-9 and TRBJ2-6, with D perhaps matching TRBD1 (6 bases). The CDR3 consists of 16 residues. V was shortened by 5 bases and J by 2 bases, with 13 bases between the two germline ends. Germline lookup yields CDR1 SEHNR and CDR2 FQNEAQ (reference sequence). CDR3 residues: CASSPTTGPGANVLTF. DNA of the CDR3: TGTGCCAGCAGCCCTACCACAGGGCCTGGGGCCAACGTCCTGACTTTC.

The count of this clone is one. The chain is built from TRBV6-5 and TRBJ2-1; D is possibly TRBD2 (6 bases). V was clipped by 0 bases and J by 5 bases, with 14 bases between them. This CDR3 spans 16 amino acids. CDR1 and CDR2 (germline): MNHEY, SVGAGI. CDR3 coding DNA: TGTGCCAGCAGTTACTCGATGGCGGGGAGGAACAATGAGCAGTTCTTC. Encoded protein: CASSYSMAGRNNEQFF.

This clone was recorded a few times. The CDR3 is CAWRDYGGYEQYF. In nucleotides, the CDR3 is TGTGCCTGGAGGGATTATGGCGGCTACGAGCAGTACTTC. The chain employs TRBV30 and TRBJ2-7, with D unresolved. Germline-derived CDR1 and CDR2 are GTSNPN and SVGIG (reference sequence). Between the trimmed V and J ends, which lost 3 bases and 3 bases, there was a span of 12 bases. CDR3 size: 13 residues.

The chain has TRBV30 and TRBJ2-7; maybe TRBD1 (6 bases). Trimming took off 8 bases at V and 6 bases at J, with 17 bases between the two ends. The CDR3 extends over 12 amino acids. The germline V gene encodes CDR1 GTSNPN and CDR2 SVGIG (reference sequence). Here the CDR3 reads CAGGQGMGEQYF. DNA of the CDR3: TGTGCCGGGGGCCAGGGGATGGGCGAGCAGTACTTC.

Written as DNA, the CDR3 is TGTGCCAGCAGTGCCGCCGGGACAGGGCACCACGAGCAGTACTTC. Translated: CASSAAGTGHHEQYF. V is TRBV2 and J is TRBJ2-7, with 9 bases fitting TRBD1. With 4 bases clipped from V and 5 bases from J, the junction kept 9 bases outside the gene matches. The CDR3 is made up of 15 amino acids. Germline CDR1 is SNHLY and CDR2 is FYNNEI.

The V gene is TRBV5-6, the J gene TRBJ2-5; TRBD2 matches 10 bases. From germline, CDR1 is SGHDT and CDR2 YYEEEE. V lost 4 bases to trimming and J lost 2 bases; unmatched junction nucleotides: 2. The CDR3 covers 14 residues. Here the CDR3 reads CASSRTSGQETQYF. For the CDR3, the DNA is TGTGCCAGCAGCCGGACTAGCGGACAAGAGACCCAGTACTTC.

J is TRBJ1-1 and V is TRBV28; tentative D call: TRBD1 (6 bases). V lost 3 bases to trimming and J lost 8 bases, with 19 bases between them. There are 15 residues in the CDR3. The germline CDR1 and CDR2 sequences are MDHEN and SYDVKM. The CDR3 DNA reads as TGTGCCAGCAGTTTCCCTTCGACAGGCCCCGCCGAAGCTTTCTTT. This codes for CASSFPSTGPAEAFF.

The chain carries TRBV19 and TRBJ2-3; D is unresolved. Germline CDR1 reads LNHDA; CDR2 reads SQIVND (reference sequence). The CDR3 is 11 amino acids. Trimming left V 5 bases short and J 7 bases short, with 7 bases between. CDR3 in DNA: TGTGCCAGTAGTGCCGGTTATACGCAGTATTTT. It translates to CASSAGYTQYF.

In its sample, this clone was seen once. The gene calls are TRBV6-5 and TRBJ2-7; possibly TRBD1 for D (6 bases). The CDR3 is 14 amino acids. V lost 6 bases, J lost 3 bases, and 15 bases lay in between. CDR1 and CDR2 from the germline V gene are MNHEY and SVGAGI. Here the CDR3 DNA reads TGTGCCAGCAGCCCCAGGTACAGGGACTACGAGCAGTACTTC. It translates to CASSPRYRDYEQYF.

V is TRBV18 and J is TRBJ1-6, with TRBD1 identical over 8 bases. CDR1 and CDR2 (germline): KGHSH, LQKENI. The CDR3 loop spans 15 amino acids. Trimming cost V 6 bases and J 7 bases; bases outside gene matches: 8. The CDR3 region has the DNA TGTGCCAGCTCTCGGATACAGGGGGAAAATTCACCCCTCCACTTT. Translating it yields CASSRIQGENSPLHF.

CDR3 DNA sequence: TGTGCCAGCAGCCAAGCGGGCGGGGAGAATGAGCAGTTCTTC. Its translation: CASSQAGGENEQFF. V usage is TRBV3-1 (or the pseudogene TRBV3-2) and J usage is TRBJ2-1; D perhaps matches TRBD2 (6 bases). The CDR3 contains 14 residues. V lost 1 base and J 7 bases, leaving 11 bases between the germline ends. The V gene's germline CDR1 is LGHDT and CDR2 YNNKEL (reference sequence).